This T cell receptor (beta chain) was found in a study of T cell changes during pregnancy in multiple sclerosis. Profiling relied on immunoSEQ multiplex PCR, and the TCRdb table lists in-frame clones only, not all of them. The sample gives around 69,000 clones, roughly nine tenths of which show up once; roughly 1.2% is in the top ten. A single count supports this clone. The CDR3 length is 14 residues. CDR1 and CDR2 from the germline V gene are SSHAT and FNYEAQ (reference sequence). V was trimmed by 2 bases and J by 4 bases, leaving 11 bases between them. This receptor was identified in a female donor with multiple sclerosis, enrolled in a pregnancy study. The chain combines TRBV7-7 with TRBJ2-5, with D tentatively TRBD2 (6 bases). Sample: peripheral blood, taken in the third trimester of pregnancy. The chain's CDR3 is CASSLTSFIETQYF. DNA for the CDR3: TGTGCCAGCAGCTTAACTAGCTTCATAGAGACCCAGTACTTC.